This TCR beta chain comes out of a study of shared clonotypes between healthy human individuals. General study results and limits: Compared with clonotypes that all four donors shared, non-shared clonotypes had lower generation probabilities.

This CDR3 is built from 13 residues. Germline CDR1 is LNHDA and CDR2 is SQIVND (reference sequence). Between the trimmed V and J ends, which lost 7 bases and 0 bases, there was a span of 9 bases. Splitting of CD4+ cells produced CD45RA+ naive and CD45RA-negative memory subsets. A remark on this clone: Its antigen is still unknown.

TCRdb keeps only in-frame clones here, not all; method: immunoSEQ multiplex PCR. The sample includes about 2.4 million clones, 90% to 95% of them seen just once. Specimen: naive CD4+ T cells sorted from blood. The subset is: CD45RA+ positively selected. The source is a man aged 18 to 29 in good health. The rearrangement joins TRBV19 to TRBJ1-2, with unresolved D. CDR3 in amino acids: CASKKGANYGYTF. CDR3 in DNA: TGTGCCAGTAAGAAAGGAGCTAACTATGGCTACACCTTC.